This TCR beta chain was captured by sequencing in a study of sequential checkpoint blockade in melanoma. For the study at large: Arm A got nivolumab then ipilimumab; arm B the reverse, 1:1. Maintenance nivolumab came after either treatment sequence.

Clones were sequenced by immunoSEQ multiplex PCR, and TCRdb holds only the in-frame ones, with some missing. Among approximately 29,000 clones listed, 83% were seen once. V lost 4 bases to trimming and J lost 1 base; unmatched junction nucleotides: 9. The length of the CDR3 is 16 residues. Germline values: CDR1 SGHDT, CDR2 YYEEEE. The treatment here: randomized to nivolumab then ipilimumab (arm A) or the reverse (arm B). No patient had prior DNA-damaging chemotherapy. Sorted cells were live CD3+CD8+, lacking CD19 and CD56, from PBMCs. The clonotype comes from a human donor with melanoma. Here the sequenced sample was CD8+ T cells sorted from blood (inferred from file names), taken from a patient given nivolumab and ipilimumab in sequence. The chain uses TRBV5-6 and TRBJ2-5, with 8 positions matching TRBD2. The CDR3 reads CASSTVTGGSQETQYF. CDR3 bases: TGTGCCAGCAGCACCGTCACGGGGGGGTCCCAAGAGACCCAGTACTTC.